Listed below are T cell receptor beta chains from one sample, sequenced in a study of T cell repertoires in aging, cancer and after chemotherapy. TCRdb processed the multiplex PCR reads anew with MiXCR; each CDR3 protein has one entry. The sample contains nearly 2,500 distinct CDR3 sequences, around 24% of which appear only once. Sequenced material: blood. These receptors were taken from a human donor with a solid tumor. Each CDR3 is given with its conserved first and last residue. Each record gives: V gene, J gene, clone size, D gene, CDR3 DNA, CDR3 protein. A D gene is named only where the DNA matches it firmly. Rows give clone size only sometimes, using once, few, many, or a class for an expanded clone.

TRBV5-1,TRBJ1-4,NA,NA,TGCGCCAGCAGCCCACGGACGCCTCAGTCGGAAAAACTGTTTTTT,CASSPRTPQSEKLFF
TRBV30,TRBJ2-1,large,TRBD1,TGTGCCTGGAGAAGGACAGGGGGTTTATACAATGAGCAGTTCTTC,CAWRRTGGLYNEQFF
TRBV4-2,TRBJ2-3,few,NA,TGTGCCAGCAGCCAAGTGAGAGGGGCAAGCACAGATACGCAGTATTTT,CASSQVRGASTDTQYF
TRBV19,TRBJ2-3,NA,TRBD1,TGTGCCAGTAGTATCAGTGGGCAGACAGGGGTTTACGTAGATACGCAGTATTTT,CASSISGQTGVYVDTQYF
TRBV5-1,TRBJ2-5,NA,TRBD2,TGTGCCAGCAGCTCCAGCCCACTAGCGGGAGCCACCGAGACCCAGTACTTC,CASSSSPLAGATETQYF
TRBV19,TRBJ1-1,NA,NA,TGTGCCAGTAGTATTAGGGCGGCCTACGAAGCTTTCTTT,CASSIRAAYEAFF
TRBV27,TRBJ1-3,NA,NA,TGTGCCAGCAGCCCTTTGGTTTTCGGAAACACCATATATTTT,CASSPLVFGNTIYF
TRBV12-3/TRBV12-4,TRBJ2-5,NA,TRBD1,TGTGCCAGCAGTGACGCCGACAGGGGCCAAGAGACCCAGTACTTC,CASSDADRGQETQYF
TRBV6-2/TRBV6-3,TRBJ2-7,NA,TRBD1,TGTGCCAGCAGATTGGACAGGGCCCACGAGCAGTACTTC,CASRLDRAHEQYF
TRBV5-4,TRBJ1-6,few,TRBD1,TGTGCCAGCAGCTTGGGGACAGGGGAACCCAATTCACCCCTCCACTTT,CASSLGTGEPNSPLHF
TRBV4-1,TRBJ2-3,NA,TRBD2,TGCGCCAGCAGCCAACCGGGACTAGCGGGGGGGCCTGGCGGACCAGATACGCAGTATTTT,CASSQPGLAGGPGGPDTQYF
TRBV28,TRBJ2-2,NA,TRBD2,TGTGCCAGCAGTGCGGGACTAGCGGGATGGCTTAACACCGGGGAGCTGTTTTTT,CASSAGLAGWLNTGELFF
TRBV20-1,TRBJ2-4,few,TRBD1,TGCAGTGCGGGACAGGGCCTAGCCAAAAACATTCAGTACTTC,CSAGQGLAKNIQYF
TRBV18,TRBJ2-1,few,NA,TGTGCCAGCTCCCCGGGGAGATGGAATGAGCAGTTCTTC,CASSPGRWNEQFF
TRBV6-4,TRBJ2-7,NA,NA,TGTGCCAGCAGCCTTCAAGTGACGTTCCAAACCCCTGAACCCAACTCCTACGAGCAGTACTTC,CASSLQVTFQTPEPNSYEQYF
TRBV19,TRBJ2-7,few,TRBD2,TGTGCCAGTAGTATCAGGACTAGCGGGGGCGCGCCCCACGAGCAGTACTTC,CASSIRTSGGAPHEQYF
TRBV19,TRBJ1-6,NA,NA,TGTGCCAGTAGTATAGATCTCTGGCGGAGGAATTCACCCCTCCACTTT,CASSIDLWRRNSPLHF
TRBV20-1,TRBJ2-3,medium-sized,NA,TGCAGTGCGCACCGCCCTCTAAGAAGCGGGAGCACAGATACGCAGTATTTT,CSAHRPLRSGSTDTQYF
TRBV19,TRBJ2-5,NA,TRBD2,TGTGCCAGTAGTCCTCAATGGGCGGGAGGGCCGGAACAAGAGACCCAGTACTTC,CASSPQWAGGPEQETQYF
TRBV4-1,TRBJ1-1,NA,TRBD1,TGCGCCAGCAGCCAAGTGACAGGGAGGTACACTGAAGCTTTCTTT,CASSQVTGRYTEAFF
TRBV15,TRBJ2-2,few,NA,TGTGCCACCAGCAGTCCCCCACCGGACAGAATTAACACCGGGGAGCTGTTTTTT,CATSSPPPDRINTGELFF
TRBV28,TRBJ1-2,NA,TRBD1,TGTGCCAGCAGTGGTTCCGGGGGACAGGGCTACGTCTATGGCTACACCTTC,CASSGSGGQGYVYGYTF
TRBV29-1,TRBJ1-5,large,TRBD1,TGCAGCGCACGGACAGGGGTAAATAGCAATCAGCCCCAGCATTTT,CSARTGVNSNQPQHF
TRBV6-1,TRBJ1-3,few,TRBD1,TGTGCCAGCAGACGCCCAGGGGGCGCCGGAAACACCATATATTTT,CASRRPGGAGNTIYF
TRBV3-1,TRBJ2-6,NA,NA,TGTGCCAGCAGCCAAGGGTTTGGCTCTGGGGCCAACGTCCTGACTTTC,CASSQGFGSGANVLTF
TRBV6-5,TRBJ1-2,few,NA,TGTGCCAGCAGGTCCCGGGACCTTCCGCCCACAAACTATGGCTACACCTTC,CASRSRDLPPTNYGYTF
TRBV6-1,TRBJ1-4,NA,TRBD1,TGTGCCACCGGGACAGGGGGCCAGGGTAATGAAAAACTGTTTTTT,CATGTGGQGNEKLFF
TRBV15,TRBJ2-3,NA,TRBD2,TGTGCCACCAGCAGAGATCCGGGGGGATGGAACACAGATACGCAGTATTTT,CATSRDPGGWNTDTQYF
TRBV7-9,TRBJ1-1,few,NA,TGTGCCAGCAGTCCCCGCGGGACTGGGGTGAACACTGAAGCTTTCTTT,CASSPRGTGVNTEAFF
TRBV7-2,TRBJ2-1,medium-sized,NA,TGTGCCAGCAGCTTAGGAGGGGGTTTTTTTGGGGCCGGGAATGAGCAGTTCTTC,CASSLGGGFFGAGNEQFF
TRBV5-1,TRBJ2-7,NA,NA,TGCGCCAGCGGTCGTGGAGGGGCCTACGAGCAGTACTTC,CASGRGGAYEQYF
TRBV7-9,TRBJ1-3,few,NA,TGTGCCAGCAGCTTCCTGGATACCCGAGGAAACACCATATATTTT,CASSFLDTRGNTIYF
TRBV20-1,TRBJ1-1,NA,NA,TGCAGTGTTCCATTGGGGGAACTGAACACTGAAGCTTTCTTT,CSVPLGELNTEAFF
TRBV6-2/TRBV6-3,TRBJ2-7,NA,NA,TGTGCCAGCAGTTATTCCGGGACCAACTACGAGCAGTACTTC,CASSYSGTNYEQYF
TRBV28,TRBJ2-2,NA,TRBD1,TGTGCCATCTCCGCGACAGGGGGTTTTACCGGGGAGCTGTTTTTT,CAISATGGFTGELFF
TRBV5-4,TRBJ1-2,NA,TRBD1,TGTGCCAGCAGCTTGCGGGGGACAGCCTATGGCTACACCTTC,CASSLRGTAYGYTF
TRBV5-5,TRBJ1-5,few,NA,TGTGCCAGCAGCTCTCGCTCGAACCCGTCTAGCAATCAGCCCCAGCATTTT,CASSSRSNPSSNQPQHF
TRBV6-5,TRBJ1-5,NA,NA,TGTGCCAGCAGAAAACAGGGCCCTAGCAATCAGCCCCAGCATTTT,CASRKQGPSNQPQHF
TRBV6-1,TRBJ1-2,NA,NA,TGTGCCAGCAGCTTGAGACTCGCGAACTATGGCTACACCTTC,CASSLRLANYGYTF
TRBV6-8,TRBJ1-5,NA,TRBD1,TGTGCCAGCAGTTACTCGGGGACAGGCAATCAGCCCCAGCATTTT,CASSYSGTGNQPQHF
TRBV27,TRBJ1-1,few,NA,TGTGCCAGCAGTGCAAACCAAATGAACACTGAAGCTTTCTTT,CASSANQMNTEAFF
TRBV12-3/TRBV12-4,TRBJ1-2,few,TRBD1,TGTGCCAGCAGGACGGGACAGACCTATGGCTACACCTTC,CASRTGQTYGYTF
TRBV29-1,TRBJ1-2,large,TRBD1,TGCAGCGTTGAGGGGGGGACAGGTCGGAGTGTATATGGCTACACCTTC,CSVEGGTGRSVYGYTF
TRBV12-3/TRBV12-4,TRBJ2-1,few,NA,TGTGCCAGCTCTTTGGCCCCTCCCGTAGCGCAGTTCTTC,CASSLAPPVAQFF
TRBV19,TRBJ2-3,few,NA,TGTGCCAGTAGTATTAAGGGTTATGATACGCAGTATTTT,CASSIKGYDTQYF
TRBV7-6,TRBJ2-5,medium-sized,NA,TGTGCCAGCAGCCGAGGGGGTCCGGAAGAGACCCAGTACTTC,CASSRGGPEETQYF
TRBV20-1,TRBJ2-3,NA,TRBD2,TGCAGTGCAGAAACTAGCGGGAGGGCCCCAGATACGCAGTATTTT,CSAETSGRAPDTQYF
TRBV18,TRBJ2-1,NA,NA,TGTGCCAGCTCACCAGGACCCCACAATGAGCAGTTCTTC,CASSPGPHNEQFF
TRBV6-5,TRBJ2-6,NA,NA,TGTGCCAGCAGTTTCTCCCGTCGCTCTGGGGCCAACGTCCTGACTTTC,CASSFSRRSGANVLTF
TRBV27,TRBJ1-2,NA,NA,TGTGCCAGCAGCCAGTCCCGATCAATCCACTATGGCTACACCTTC,CASSQSRSIHYGYTF
TRBV19,TRBJ2-7,NA,NA,TGTGCCAGTAGGGGCCAGGAATTCTACGAGCAGTACTTC,CASRGQEFYEQYF
TRBV7-2,TRBJ2-1,NA,TRBD2,TGTGCCAGCAGGCCCCACCCCACTAGCGGGAGGAATAATGAGCAGTTCTTC,CASRPHPTSGRNNEQFF
TRBV7-9,TRBJ2-5,medium-sized,NA,TGTGCCAGCAGCTCCGACGGATTCCAAGAGACCCAGTACTTC,CASSSDGFQETQYF
TRBV10-3,TRBJ2-3,NA,TRBD2,TGTGCCATCAGTGTCAAACCGCGGGGGGAAGACACAGATACGCAGTATTTT,CAISVKPRGEDTDTQYF
TRBV27,TRBJ2-1,NA,NA,TGTGCCAGCACGTCTAGCGCCCGAGGCTCTCTCAATGAGCAGTTCTTC,CASTSSARGSLNEQFF
TRBV27,TRBJ2-5,few,NA,TGTGCCAGCAGTTTCGGGCCGGGGCAGGGTATCGGCCAAGAGACCCAGTACTTC,CASSFGPGQGIGQETQYF
TRBV6-5,TRBJ2-7,NA,TRBD1,TGTGCCATCAGTGAGGGACTCGGACAGGGGAAGTACTTC,CAISEGLGQGKYF